These 22 T cell receptor beta chains were sequenced from one sample in a study of blood T cell repertoires in COVID-19. Sequencing was performed with immunoSEQ multiplex PCR; in TCRdb, only in-frame clones are kept and a portion is missing. The table shows some 510,000 clones, with approximately 88% occurring only once. Sequencing was performed on PBMCs or T cells enriched from blood (not recorded which). The receptors come from a middle-aged woman who had recovered from COVID-19.

This sequence joins TRBV10-3 and TRBJ2-2; 9 bases map to TRBD2. This CDR3 spans 16 amino acids. The J segment lost 0 bases and the V segment lost 6 bases, leaving 5 bases of the junction unmatched. The germline gives CDR1 ENHRY, CDR2 SYGVKD. The CDR3 region has the DNA TGTGCCATCAGCAGACTAGCGGAGGCGAACACCGGGGAGCTGTTTTTT. Translating it yields CAISRLAEANTGELFF.

Worth noting for this clone: In the same sample, other DNA sequences code for this CDR3. The rearrangement uses TRBV18 and TRBJ2-7; 9 positions agree with TRBD1. This CDR3 is 14 amino acids long. V lost 3 bases to trimming and J lost 1 base; unmatched junction nucleotides: 1. Germline CDR1 reads KGHSH; CDR2 reads LQKENI. The CDR3 reads CASSPGTGSYEQYF. The CDR3 DNA reads as TGTGCCAGCTCACCCGGGACAGGGTCCTACGAGCAGTACTTC.

This chain uses TRBV5-8 with TRBJ1-5; 7 nucleotides align to TRBD1. V shed 4 bases, J shed 2 bases, and the junction held 9 bases outside the gene matches. Per the germline V gene, CDR1 is SGHTS and CDR2 is YDEGEE. This CDR3 is 16 amino acids long. The CDR3, as DNA: TGTGCCAGCAGCCGAACTGGGACAGAAGGCAATCAGCCCCAGCATTTT. Amino acids: CASSRTGTEGNQPQHF.

The gene calls are TRBV5-1 and TRBJ2-6; D unresolved. Germline V CDR1 and CDR2: SGHRS, YFSETQ. The V end lost 4 bases, the J end lost 0 bases, and 8 bases lay between the germline ends. The CDR3 covers 15 residues. The CDR3 DNA sequence: TGCGCCAGCAGCGCGGCGCGCTCTGGGGCCAACGTCCTGACTTTC. It yields the protein CASSAARSGANVLTF.

V and J are TRBV5-4 and TRBJ1-5; 11 bases align to TRBD1. The CDR3 loop spans 14 amino acids. CDR1 SGHNT and CDR2 YYREEE come from the germline V gene (reference sequence). J gave up 5 bases and V 4 bases, and 2 bases lay outside the gene matches. The CDR3 nucleotides are TGTGCCAGCAGCGCGGGACAGGGGGATCAGCCCCAGCATTTT. It codes for CASSAGQGDQPQHF.

V gene TRBV30 combines with J gene TRBJ1-5; no definite D call. V was pared by 0 bases and J by 5 bases, with 11 bases between. This CDR3 contains 14 residues. Germline lookup yields CDR1 GTSNPN and CDR2 SVGIG (reference sequence). In DNA form, the CDR3 reads TGTGCCTGGAGTGTAGTAACAGCCGATCAGCCCCAGCATTTT. Protein product: CAWSVVTADQPQHF. Using reference TRBV30 and TRBJ1-5 for the parts outside the CDR3, the full variable domain is SQTIHQWPATLVQPVGSPLSLECTVEGTSNPNLYWYRQAAGRGLQLLFYSVGIGQISSEVPQNLSASRPQDRQFILSSKKLLLSDSGFYLCAWSVVTADQPQHFGDGTRLSIL.

This CDR3 reads CASSSRQRGEQYF. For the CDR3, the DNA is TGTGCCAGCAGTTCGCGACAGCGGGGTGAGCAGTACTTC. The genes are TRBV27 and TRBJ2-7; 7 positions match TRBD2. The V gene's germline CDR1 is MNHEY and CDR2 SMNVEV (reference sequence). This CDR3 is built from 13 residues. V shed 4 bases, J shed 7 bases, and the junction held 7 bases outside the gene matches.

The J gene is TRBJ1-4, the V gene TRBV30; 8 bases fit TRBD1. CDR1 is GTSNPN and CDR2 is SVGIG in the germline V gene (reference sequence). Trimming took 4 bases from V and 7 from J; bases not matched to a gene: 14. CDR3 length: 16 amino acids. The CDR3 nucleotides read TGTGCCTGGAAAGTATGGCAGGGGGCGTTGGGTGAAAAACTGTTTTTT. Amino acid sequence: CAWKVWQGALGEKLFF.

The chain combines TRBV4-3 with TRBJ2-5; 7 nucleotides line up with TRBD1. The junction had 3 bases not matched to a gene; V was cut back by 4 bases and J by 1 base. The length of the CDR3 is 14 residues. Germline CDR1 reads LGHNA; CDR2 reads YSLEER. The CDR3 spells CASSLWTGQETQYF. For the CDR3, the DNA is TGCGCCAGCAGCCTCTGGACAGGCCAAGAGACCCAGTACTTC.

The chain couples TRBV14 to TRBJ1-1; 7 bases align to TRBD1. CDR3 length: 15 amino acids. Per germline, CDR1 SGHDN and CDR2 FVKESK. Unmatched junction bases numbered 7, after V lost 1 base and J lost 5 bases. The CDR3 region has the DNA TGTGCCAGCAGCCAAGCCCGACAGGGTAGAACTGAAGCTTTCTTT. Its translation is CASSQARQGRTEAFF.

The chain recombines TRBV30 with TRBJ1-1; D is unresolved. CDR3 length: 13 residues. Germline-derived CDR1 and CDR2 are GTSNPN and SVGIG (reference sequence). With 1 base removed from V and 2 bases from J, the gap between germline ends came to 8 bases. The chain's CDR3 is CAWSDGGNTEAFF. The CDR3 bases are TGTGCCTGGAGTGATGGAGGCAACACTGAAGCTTTCTTT. Variable domain in full (rest from reference TRBV30 and TRBJ1-1): SQTIHQWPATLVQPVGSPLSLECTVEGTSNPNLYWYRQAAGRGLQLLFYSVGIGQISSEVPQNLSASRPQDRQFILSSKKLLLSDSGFYLCAWSDGGNTEAFFGQGTRLTVV.

The rearrangement uses TRBV27 and TRBJ1-1, with no clear D. The ends were cut back, 8 bases at V and 6 bases at J, with 10 bases in the middle. In germline, CDR1 is MNHEY, CDR2 SMNVEV (reference sequence). The CDR3 loop spans 11 amino acids. The CDR3 nucleotides are TGTGCCAGCGGCCGGGAGGCTGAAGCTTTCTTT. Its translation is CASGREAEAFF.

The chain has TRBV6-2 or TRBV6-3 and TRBJ2-7; D is possibly TRBD1 (6 bases). The CDR3 runs 14 residues. Trimming left V 6 bases short and J 3 bases short, with 15 bases between. Germline V gene sequence: CDR1 MNHEY, CDR2 SVGEGT. CDR3 nucleotide sequence: TGTGCCAGCAGCCCCTCCGGCAGGGGCTACGAGCAGTACTTC. It is translated as CASSPSGRGYEQYF.

The chain combines TRBV7-9 with TRBJ2-7, with D tentatively TRBD2 (5 bases). This CDR3 region has 14 residues. The V and J ends lost 3 bases and 3 bases respectively, with 12 bases between them. Germline CDR1 reads SEHNR; CDR2 reads FQNEAQ (reference sequence). CDR3 in amino acids: CASSFEGKNYEQYF. The CDR3 region has the DNA TGTGCCAGCAGCTTTGAGGGTAAAAACTACGAGCAGTACTTC.

The V call is TRBV9, the J call TRBJ2-2; TRBD1 is a possible D gene (6 bases). The CDR3 has 17 residues. From germline, CDR1 is SGDLS and CDR2 YYNGEE. The V end was cut by 0 bases, the J end by 1 base, with 13 bases between. CDR3 amino acids: CASSVGGRGGNTGELFF. CDR3 sequence (DNA): TGTGCCAGCAGCGTAGGGGGCAGGGGCGGGAACACCGGGGAGCTGTTTTTT. Full variable domain (missing parts from reference TRBV9 and TRBJ2-2): DSGVTQTPKHLITATGQRVTLRCSPRSGDLSVYWYQQSLDQGLQFLIQYYNGEERAKGNILERFSAQQFPDLHSELNLSSLELGDSALYFCASSVGGRGGNTGELFFGEGSRLTVL.

This clone was seen only once. J is TRBJ1-1 and V is TRBV6-5; no reliable D call. The germline V gene encodes CDR1 MNHEY and CDR2 SVGAGI. V lost 0 bases, J lost 0 bases, and 8 bases lay in between. This CDR3 is 15 amino acids long. The CDR3 reads CASSYSEGMNTEAFF. CDR3 sequence (DNA): TGTGCCAGCAGTTACTCGGAGGGTATGAACACTGAAGCTTTCTTT.

The chain has TRBV11-2 and TRBJ2-1, with 14 bases identical to TRBD2. This CDR3 comprises 15 residues. V was pared by 3 bases and J by 9 bases, with 4 bases of the junction left unmatched. Germline assignment: CDR1 SGHAT and CDR2 FQNNGV. The CDR3 nucleotides read TGTGCCAGCAGCTTGGGACTAGCGGGAGTGGGTGAGCAGTTCTTC. It encodes CASSLGLAGVGEQFF.

This chain joins TRBV5-4 and TRBJ2-7, with D possibly being TRBD2 (6 bases). Trimming shortened V by 3 bases and J by 7 bases, and 17 bases separated the two germline ends. The CDR3 sequence is 14 residues long. CDR1 SGHNT and CDR2 YYREEE come from the germline V gene (reference sequence). The CDR3 here is CASSSPDYSKEQYF. The CDR3 DNA is TGTGCCAGCAGCTCTCCGGACTATTCAAAGGAGCAGTACTTC.

The V and J genes are TRBV4-1 and TRBJ1-1; D is perhaps TRBD1 (6 bases). This CDR3 region has 15 residues. Germline V lookup: CDR1 MGHRA, CDR2 YSYEKL. Trimming stripped 4 bases from V and 0 bases from J, with 12 bases between. The CDR3 coding sequence is TGCGCCAGCAGCCCACTTCCAGGGGTGAACACTGAAGCTTTCTTT. This sequence encodes CASSPLPGVNTEAFF.

The chain combines TRBV6-5 with TRBJ1-6, with 11 nucleotides matching TRBD1. The germline CDR1 and CDR2 sequences are MNHEY and SVGAGI. Losses at the gene ends were 6 bases for V and 6 bases for J; bases not matched to a gene: 4. CDR3 size: 15 residues. In DNA form, the CDR3 reads TGTGCCAGCAGCTTGGGACAGGGGGGTAATTCACCCCTCCACTTT. Its translation: CASSLGQGGNSPLHF.

CDR3 sequence: CASSRPLGVEQYF. In DNA, the CDR3 is TGTGCCAGCAGTCGTCCGCTTGGAGTCGAGCAGTACTTC. V gene TRBV6-2 or TRBV6-3 combines with J gene TRBJ2-7; D not certain. V gave up 5 bases and J gave up 6 bases, with 14 bases separating them. Germline CDR1 MNHEY, CDR2 SVGEGT. The CDR3 runs 13 residues.

The table lists this clone with many counts. J is TRBJ1-2 and V is TRBV20-1; D is unclear. Germline-derived CDR1 and CDR2 are DFQATT and SNEGSKA (reference sequence). The V and J ends lost 3 bases and 5 bases respectively, with 7 bases between them. CDR3 length equals 11 residues. CDR3 sequence (DNA): TGCAGTGCTAGCGGTGATTATGGCTACACCTTC. This gives the protein CSASGDYGYTF.